Below are 2 T cell receptor beta chains sequenced from a single sample in a study of OX40 agonist ivuxolimab in advanced cancers. The data were produced by immunoSEQ multiplex PCR, yet TCRdb's version contains in-frame clones alone and is incomplete. In the table there are nearly 85,000 clones, around 85% of which are singletons. The sample was CD4+ or CD8+ T cells sorted from blood, taken in a trial of the OX40 agonist ivuxolimab. These receptors all come from an adult with an advanced solid tumor such as melanoma, head and neck, liver or kidney cancer.

This rearrangement joins TRBV6-1 to TRBJ1-4; D perhaps matches TRBD1 (5 bases). The CDR3 contains 14 residues. V dropped 6 bases and J dropped 7 bases, with 15 bases sitting between them. Germline CDR1 MNHNS, CDR2 SASEGT. The CDR3 here is CASRRTTGGEKLFF. The CDR3 nucleotides read TGTGCCAGCAGACGGACAACGGGAGGTGAAAAACTGTTTTTT.

In its sample, this clone was seen once. The chain carries TRBV19 and TRBJ1-5; 7 bases fit TRBD1. Germline assignment: CDR1 LNHDA and CDR2 SQIVND (reference sequence). The CDR3 spans 15 residues. J gave up 0 bases and V 10 bases, and 9 bases lay outside the gene matches. This CDR3 is CANPRDSNSNQPQHF. In nucleotides, the CDR3 is TGTGCCAACCCCCGGGACAGCAATAGCAATCAGCCCCAGCATTTT.